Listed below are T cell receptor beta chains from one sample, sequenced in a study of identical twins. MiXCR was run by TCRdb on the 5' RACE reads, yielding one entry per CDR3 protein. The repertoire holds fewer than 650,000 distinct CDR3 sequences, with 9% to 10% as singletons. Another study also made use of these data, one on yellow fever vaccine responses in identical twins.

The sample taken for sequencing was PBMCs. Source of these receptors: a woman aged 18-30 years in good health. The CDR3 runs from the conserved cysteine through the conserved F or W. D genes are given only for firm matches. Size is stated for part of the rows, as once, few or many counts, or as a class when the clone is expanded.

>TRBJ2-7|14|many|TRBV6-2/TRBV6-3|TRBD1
TGTGCCAGCAGCCTTGGGACAGGGAACTACGAGCAGTACTTC
CASSLGTGNYEQYF
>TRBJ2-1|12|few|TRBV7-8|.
TGTGCCAGCAGCTTATTAAACGATGAGCAGTTCTTC
CASSLLNDEQFF
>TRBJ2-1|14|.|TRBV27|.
TGTGCCAGCAGATACCGGGTCTCATACAATGAGCAGTTCTTC
CASRYRVSYNEQFF
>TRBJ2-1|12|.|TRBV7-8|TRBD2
TGTGCCAGCAGCTCACTAGCGGATAATGCGTTCTTC
CASSSLADNAFF
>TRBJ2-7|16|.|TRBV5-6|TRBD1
TGTGCCAGCAGCTTCCGTCGGACAGGGGGTGCCTACGAGCAGTACTTC
CASSFRRTGGAYEQYF
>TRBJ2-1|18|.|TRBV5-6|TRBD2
TGTGCCAGGAGCCTCGGGGGTCTAGCGGGGGGACTCTCCAATGAGCAGTTCTTC
CARSLGGLAGGLSNEQFF
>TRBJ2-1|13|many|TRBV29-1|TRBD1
TGCAGCGTTGAGACAGGGCTAACTAATGAGCAGTTCTTC
CSVETGLTNEQFF
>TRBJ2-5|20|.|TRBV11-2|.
TGTGCCAGCAGCTTGGGGAGACATCTCTGGGGCTCGCAAAATAAAGAGACCCAGTACTTC
CASSLGRHLWGSQNKETQYF
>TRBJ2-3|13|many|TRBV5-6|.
TGTGCCAGCGGGACCTTGGACACAGATACGCAGTATTTT
CASGTLDTDTQYF
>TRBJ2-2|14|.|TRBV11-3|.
TGTGCCAGCCGGCGGAGGGAGCCCACCGGGGAGCTGTTTTTT
CASRRREPTGELFF
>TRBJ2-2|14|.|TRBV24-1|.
TGTGCCACCAGTGATCGGACGGATACCGGGGAGCTGTTTTTT
CATSDRTDTGELFF
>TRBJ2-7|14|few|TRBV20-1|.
TGCAGTGCTACGTCAGCTTCCTACTCCTACGAGCAGTACTTC
CSATSASYSYEQYF
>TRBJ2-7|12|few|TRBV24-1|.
TGTGCCACCAGTGATTTGAGGGGCTTACAGTACTTC
CATSDLRGLQYF
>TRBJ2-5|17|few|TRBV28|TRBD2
TGTGCCAGCAGTTTGGGGAGACTAGCGGGAGAGGCAGAGACCCAGTACTTC
CASSLGRLAGEAETQYF
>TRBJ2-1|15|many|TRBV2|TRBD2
TGTGCCAGCAGTGAGTGGCTAGCGGGATACCCTGAGCAGTTCTTC
CASSEWLAGYPEQFF
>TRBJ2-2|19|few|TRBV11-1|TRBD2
TGTGCCAGCAGCTCACTACTAGCGGGAGGGCCCCGGGACACCGGGGAGCTGTTTTTT
CASSSLLAGGPRDTGELFF
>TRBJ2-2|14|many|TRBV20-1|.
TGCAGTGCTAGAGTAGTTCTAGCCACCGGGGAGCTGTTTTTT
CSARVVLATGELFF
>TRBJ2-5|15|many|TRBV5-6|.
TGTGCCAGCAGCTTGGCCGACGGGGCAAGAGAGACCCAGTACTTC
CASSLADGARETQYF
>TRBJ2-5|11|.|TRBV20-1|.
TGCAGTGCTGGCTACCAAGAGACCCAGTACTTC
CSAGYQETQYF
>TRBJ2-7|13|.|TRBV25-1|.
TGTGCCAGCAGTGAAACCCAAACTACGACGCAGTACTTC
CASSETQTTTQYF
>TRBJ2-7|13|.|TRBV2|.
TGTGCCAGCAGTGAAAGGGAAGCTAACGAGCAGTACTTC
CASSEREANEQYF
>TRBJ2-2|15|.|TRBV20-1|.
TGCAGTGCTAGAGATTACGATTGGGACACCGGGGAGCTGTTTTTT
CSARDYDWDTGELFF
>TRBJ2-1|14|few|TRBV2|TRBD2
TGTGCCAGCAGTTTACGCGGGAGTAGCAATGAGCAGTTCTTC
CASSLRGSSNEQFF
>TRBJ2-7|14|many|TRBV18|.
TGTGCCAGCTCACCGAAGGACAGAGCCTACGAGCAGTACTTC
CASSPKDRAYEQYF
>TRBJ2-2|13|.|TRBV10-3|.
TGTGCCATCAGTGAGTCAATGGTCGGGGAGCTGTTTTTT
CAISESMVGELFF
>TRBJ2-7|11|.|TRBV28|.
TGTGCCACATACCTCTCCTACGAGCAGTACTTC
CATYLSYEQYF
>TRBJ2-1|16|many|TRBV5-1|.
TGCGCCAGCAGCCCGACTTGGAGGGACTCCTACAATGAGCAGTTCTTC
CASSPTWRDSYNEQFF
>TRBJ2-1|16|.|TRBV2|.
TGTGCCAGCAGTGATCTCCCCGCGGGCCCCATGAATGAGCAGTTCTTC
CASSDLPAGPMNEQFF
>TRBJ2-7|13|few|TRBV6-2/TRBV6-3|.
TGTGCCAGCAGTTATGACGGCACCTACGAGCAGTACTTC
CASSYDGTYEQYF
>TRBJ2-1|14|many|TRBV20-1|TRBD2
TGCAGTGCTCCGGGACTAGCGGTTTACAATGAGCAGTTCTTC
CSAPGLAVYNEQFF
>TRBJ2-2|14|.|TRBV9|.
TGTGCCAGCAGCGTAGTGGGGAGGAGTGGGGAGCTGTTTTTT
CASSVVGRSGELFF